The T cell receptor beta chain under discussion was sequenced for a study of T cells after somatic rescue of genetic block. Data came from immunoSEQ multiplex PCR; TCRdb stores just in-frame clones and leaves some out. The sample holds about 12,000 clones; roughly 73% are singletons and the top ten take nearly 20%. This clone was observed a handful of times. Germline values: CDR1 SGHRS, CDR2 YFSETQ. The junction had 4 bases not matched to a gene; V was cut back by 0 bases and J by 4 bases. This CDR3 has 15 amino acids. This receptor was taken from a boy younger than 18. Sequenced: peripheral blood mononuclear cells (PBMCs). V and J are TRBV5-1 and TRBJ2-1, with 7 bases lining up with TRBD2. The CDR3 sequence is CASSLVASGYNEQFF. The CDR3 DNA reads as TGCGCCAGCAGCTTGGTGGCTAGCGGATACAATGAGCAGTTCTTC.